This T cell receptor beta chain was found in a study of blood T cell repertoires in COVID-19. Study background: There were acute and convalescent COVID-19 samples, and they came from the United States, Italy and Spain. The analysed material was cDNA or gDNA that came from T cells, B-cell-depleted T cells, or PBMCs.

This clone has only a few counts. One junction end disagrees with the germline gene, perhaps due to a read error. As originally analysed: Reference gene primer amplification gave nucleated cell count estimates. The repertoire was sequenced with immunoSEQ multiplex PCR; TCRdb's copy has only in-frame clones and lacks some. The V and J calls and clone size are taken from that table; D and trimming were inferred from the DNA. Among some 76,000 clones listed, around nine tenths were seen once. Germline V lookup: CDR1 SNHLY, CDR2 FYNNEI. The CDR3 runs 13 residues. The rearrangement joins TRBV2 to TRBJ2-7; 9 bases match TRBD1. Input material: peripheral blood. The clonotype originates from a woman younger than 30 with acute or convalescent COVID-19. The CDR3 region has the DNA TGTGCCAGCGGTGACAGGGGGTTATACGAGCAGTACTTC. Its translation is CASGDRGLYEQYF.